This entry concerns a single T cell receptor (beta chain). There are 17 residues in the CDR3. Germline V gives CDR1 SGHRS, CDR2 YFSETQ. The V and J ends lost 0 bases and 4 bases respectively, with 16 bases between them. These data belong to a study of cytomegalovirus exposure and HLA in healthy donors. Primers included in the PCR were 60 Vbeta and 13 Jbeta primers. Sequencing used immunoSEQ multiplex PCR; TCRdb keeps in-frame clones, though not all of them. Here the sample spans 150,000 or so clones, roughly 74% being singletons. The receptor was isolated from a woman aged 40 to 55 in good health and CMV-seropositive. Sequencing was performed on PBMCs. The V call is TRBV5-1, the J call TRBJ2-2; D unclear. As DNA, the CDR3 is TGCGCCAGCAGCTTGGCCCTGGCGGCATCCACCACCGGGGAGCTGTTTTTT. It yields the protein CASSLALAASTTGELFF.